This T cell receptor (beta chain) is drawn from a study of shared clonotypes between healthy human individuals. The germline V gene has CDR1 SGHAT and CDR2 FQNNGV. The CDR3 consists of 14 residues. Trimming pared 4 bases from V and 6 bases from J, leaving 15 bases between. The donors, all of them Caucasian adults, lived in Nashville, Tennessee. In the original workflow: ImmunoSEQ output held junction-only sequences without quality scores, so filtering differed. Only in-frame clones appear in the TCRdb table, and some are missing; sequencing was by immunoSEQ multiplex PCR. That table gives V, J and clone size, and the DNA gave D and trimming. The repertoire holds around 430,000 clones, roughly 77% seen once, with over 10% in the top ten.

The chain carries TRBV11-2 and TRBJ1-2, with a possible D match to TRBD1 (5 bases). The sample taken for sequencing was PBMCs. This sequence was found in a woman in her 40s in good health. Some clones in this sample may be carry-over from other donors' samples. Written as DNA, the CDR3 is TGTGCCAGCAGCTCTTTCAGGGCCAGGGATGGCTACACCTTC. It codes for CASSSFRARDGYTF.